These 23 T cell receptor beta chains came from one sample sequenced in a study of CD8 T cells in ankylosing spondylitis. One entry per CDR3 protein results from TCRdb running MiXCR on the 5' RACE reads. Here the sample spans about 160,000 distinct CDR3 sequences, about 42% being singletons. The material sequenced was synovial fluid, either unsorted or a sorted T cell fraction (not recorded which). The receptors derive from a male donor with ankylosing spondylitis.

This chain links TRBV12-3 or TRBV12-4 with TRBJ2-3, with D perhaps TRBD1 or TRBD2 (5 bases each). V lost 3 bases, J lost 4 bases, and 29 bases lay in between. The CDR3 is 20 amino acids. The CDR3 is CASSFWGRSGLETRPDTQYF. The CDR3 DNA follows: TGTGCCAGCAGTTTTTGGGGGAGAAGTGGTTTAGAAACAAGGCCAGATACGCAGTATTTT.

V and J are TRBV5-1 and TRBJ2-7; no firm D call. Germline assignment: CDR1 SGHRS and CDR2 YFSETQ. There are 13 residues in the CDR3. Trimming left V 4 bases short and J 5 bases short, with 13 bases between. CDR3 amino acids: CASSVVPYHEQYF. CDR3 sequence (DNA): TGCGCCAGCAGCGTAGTACCCTACCACGAGCAGTACTTC.

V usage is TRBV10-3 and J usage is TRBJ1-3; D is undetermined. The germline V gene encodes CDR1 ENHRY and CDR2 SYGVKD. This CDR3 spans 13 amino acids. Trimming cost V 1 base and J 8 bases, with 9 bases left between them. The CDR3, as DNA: TGTGCCATCAGTGAGTTCCGGCGAGACACCATATATTTT. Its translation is CAISEFRRDTIYF.

Here the CDR3 reads CASSSTQRQGSNQPQHF. The CDR3 DNA reads TGTGCCAGCAGTTCCACCCAAAGACAGGGAAGCAATCAGCCCCAGCATTTT. V is TRBV7-2 and J is TRBJ1-5; 7 nucleotides align to TRBD1. The germline V gene encodes CDR1 SGHTA and CDR2 FQGNSA. CDR3 length: 17 amino acids. J lost 1 base, V lost 6 bases, and 12 bases had no gene match.

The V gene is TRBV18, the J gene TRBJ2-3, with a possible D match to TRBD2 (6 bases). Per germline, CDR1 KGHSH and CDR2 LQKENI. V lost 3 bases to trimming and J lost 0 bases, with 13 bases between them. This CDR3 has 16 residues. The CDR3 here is CASSPYSRGSTDTQYF. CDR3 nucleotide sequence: TGTGCCAGCTCACCGTACTCCCGGGGGAGCACAGATACGCAGTATTTT.

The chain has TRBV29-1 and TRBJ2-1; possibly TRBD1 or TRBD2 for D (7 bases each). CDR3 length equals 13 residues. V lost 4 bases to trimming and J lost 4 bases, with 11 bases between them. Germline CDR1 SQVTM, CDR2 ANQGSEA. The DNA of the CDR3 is TGCAGCGTTGGGCAGGGGGGGTACAATGAGCAGTTCTTC. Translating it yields CSVGQGGYNEQFF.

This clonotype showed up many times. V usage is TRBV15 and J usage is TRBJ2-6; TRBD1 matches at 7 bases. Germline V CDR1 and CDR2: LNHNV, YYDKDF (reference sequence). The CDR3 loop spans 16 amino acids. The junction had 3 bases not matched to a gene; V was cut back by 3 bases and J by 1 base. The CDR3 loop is CATSRARGSGANVLTF. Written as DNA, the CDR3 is TGTGCCACCAGCAGGGCCAGGGGGTCTGGGGCCAACGTCCTGACTTTC.

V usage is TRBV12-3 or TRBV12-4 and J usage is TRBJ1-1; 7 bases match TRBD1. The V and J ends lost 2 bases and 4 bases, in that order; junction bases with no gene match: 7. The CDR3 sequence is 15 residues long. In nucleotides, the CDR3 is TGTGCCAGCAGTTTACCAACAGGGGTCCCCACTGAAGCTTTCTTT. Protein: CASSLPTGVPTEAFF.

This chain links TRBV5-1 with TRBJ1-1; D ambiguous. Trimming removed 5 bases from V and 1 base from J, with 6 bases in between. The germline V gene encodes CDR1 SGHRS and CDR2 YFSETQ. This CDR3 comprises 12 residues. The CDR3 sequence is CASRKGNTEAFF. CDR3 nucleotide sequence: TGCGCCAGCAGGAAGGGGAACACTGAAGCTTTCTTT.

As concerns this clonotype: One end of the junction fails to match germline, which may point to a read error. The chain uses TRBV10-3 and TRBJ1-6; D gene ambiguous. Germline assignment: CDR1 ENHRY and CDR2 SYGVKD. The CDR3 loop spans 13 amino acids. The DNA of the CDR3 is TGTGCCATCAGTGATCCCTATTATTCACCCCTCCACTTT. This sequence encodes CAISDPYYSPLHF.

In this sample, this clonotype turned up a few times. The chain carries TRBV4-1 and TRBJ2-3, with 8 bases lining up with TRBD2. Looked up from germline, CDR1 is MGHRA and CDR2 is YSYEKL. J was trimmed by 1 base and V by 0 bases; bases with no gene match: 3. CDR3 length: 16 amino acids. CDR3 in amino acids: CASSQERSGGTDTQYF. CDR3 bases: TGCGCCAGCAGCCAAGAGCGTAGCGGGGGCACAGATACGCAGTATTTT.

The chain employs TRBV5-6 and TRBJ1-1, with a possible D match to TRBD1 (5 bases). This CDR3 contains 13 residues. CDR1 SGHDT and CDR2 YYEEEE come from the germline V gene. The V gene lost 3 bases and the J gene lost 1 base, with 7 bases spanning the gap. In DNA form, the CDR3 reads TGTGCCAGCAGCTCCCAGGGGAACACTGAAGCTTTCTTT. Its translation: CASSSQGNTEAFF.

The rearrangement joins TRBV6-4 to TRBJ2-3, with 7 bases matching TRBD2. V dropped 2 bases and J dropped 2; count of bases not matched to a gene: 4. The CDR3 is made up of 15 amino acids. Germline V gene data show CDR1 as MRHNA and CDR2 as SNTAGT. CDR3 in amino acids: CASSDGTNPTDTQYF. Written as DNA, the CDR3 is TGTGCCAGCAGTGACGGGACTAACCCCACAGATACGCAGTATTTT.

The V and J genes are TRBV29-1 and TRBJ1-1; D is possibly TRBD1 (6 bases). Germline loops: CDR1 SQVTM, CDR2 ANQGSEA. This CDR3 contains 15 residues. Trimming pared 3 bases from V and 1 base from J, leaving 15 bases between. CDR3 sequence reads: CSVEGSDRTNTEAFF. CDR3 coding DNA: TGCAGCGTTGAGGGAAGTGACAGGACGAACACTGAAGCTTTCTTT.

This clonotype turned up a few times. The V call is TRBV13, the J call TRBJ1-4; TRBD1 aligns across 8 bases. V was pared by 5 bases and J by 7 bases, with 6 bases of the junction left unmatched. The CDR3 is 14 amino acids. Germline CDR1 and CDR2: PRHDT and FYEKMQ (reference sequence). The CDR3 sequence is CASSPGQGAEKLFF. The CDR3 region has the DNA TGTGCCAGCAGCCCGGGGCAGGGGGCTGAAAAACTGTTTTTT.

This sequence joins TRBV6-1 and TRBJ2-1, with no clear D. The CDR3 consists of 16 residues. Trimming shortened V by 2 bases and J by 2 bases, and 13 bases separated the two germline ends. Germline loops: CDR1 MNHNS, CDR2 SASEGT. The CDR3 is CASSEFPRTAYNEQFF. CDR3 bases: TGTGCCAGCAGTGAATTTCCCCGCACGGCCTACAATGAGCAGTTCTTC.

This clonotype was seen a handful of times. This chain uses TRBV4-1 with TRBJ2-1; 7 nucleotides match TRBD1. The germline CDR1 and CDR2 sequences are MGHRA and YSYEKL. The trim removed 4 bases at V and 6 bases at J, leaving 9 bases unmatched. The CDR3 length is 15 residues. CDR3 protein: CASSLLWTGVNEQFF. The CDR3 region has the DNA TGCGCCAGCAGCCTACTCTGGACAGGAGTCAATGAGCAGTTCTTC.

The CDR3 DNA reads as TGTGCCAGCAGCTTAGGGGACGCCTACTATGGCTACACCTTC. It codes for CASSLGDAYYGYTF. This chain links TRBV7-9 with TRBJ1-2, with D possibly being TRBD1 (5 bases). This CDR3 has 14 amino acids. CDR1 and CDR2 (germline): SEHNR, FQNEAQ (reference sequence). Trimming pared 1 base from V and 3 bases from J, leaving 9 bases between.

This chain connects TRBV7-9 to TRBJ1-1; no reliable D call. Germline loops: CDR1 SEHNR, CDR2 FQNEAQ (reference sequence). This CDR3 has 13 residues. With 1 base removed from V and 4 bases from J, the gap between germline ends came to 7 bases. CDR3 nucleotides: TGTGCCAGCAGCTTAGGGTCGGGCACTGAAGCTTTCTTT. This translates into CASSLGSGTEAFF.

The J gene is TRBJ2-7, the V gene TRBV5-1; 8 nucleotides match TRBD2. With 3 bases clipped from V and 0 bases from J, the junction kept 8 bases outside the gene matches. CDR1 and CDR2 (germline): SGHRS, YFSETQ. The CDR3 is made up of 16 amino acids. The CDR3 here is CASSSRGGTNSYEQYF. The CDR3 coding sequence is TGCGCCAGCAGCTCCCGCGGGGGGACCAACTCCTACGAGCAGTACTTC.

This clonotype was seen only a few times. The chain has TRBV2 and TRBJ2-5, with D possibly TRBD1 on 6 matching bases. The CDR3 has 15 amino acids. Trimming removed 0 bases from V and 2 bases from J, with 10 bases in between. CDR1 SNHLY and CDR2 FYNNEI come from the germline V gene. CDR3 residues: CASSEATGTQETQYF. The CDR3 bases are TGTGCCAGCAGTGAAGCTACGGGGACACAAGAGACCCAGTACTTC.

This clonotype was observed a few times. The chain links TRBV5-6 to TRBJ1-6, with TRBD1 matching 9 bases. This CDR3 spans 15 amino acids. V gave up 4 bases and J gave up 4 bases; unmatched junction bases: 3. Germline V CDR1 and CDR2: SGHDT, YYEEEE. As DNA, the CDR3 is TGTGCCAGCAGCGCCGGGACAGGGTATAATTCACCCCTCCACTTT. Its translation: CASSAGTGYNSPLHF.

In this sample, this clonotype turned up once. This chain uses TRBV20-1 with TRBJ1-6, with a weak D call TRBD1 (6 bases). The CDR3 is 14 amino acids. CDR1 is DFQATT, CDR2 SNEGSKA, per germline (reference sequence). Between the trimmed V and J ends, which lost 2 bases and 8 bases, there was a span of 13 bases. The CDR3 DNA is TGCAGTGCTAGAAGGGGGGCAGATCATTCACCCCTCCACTTT. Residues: CSARRGADHSPLHF.